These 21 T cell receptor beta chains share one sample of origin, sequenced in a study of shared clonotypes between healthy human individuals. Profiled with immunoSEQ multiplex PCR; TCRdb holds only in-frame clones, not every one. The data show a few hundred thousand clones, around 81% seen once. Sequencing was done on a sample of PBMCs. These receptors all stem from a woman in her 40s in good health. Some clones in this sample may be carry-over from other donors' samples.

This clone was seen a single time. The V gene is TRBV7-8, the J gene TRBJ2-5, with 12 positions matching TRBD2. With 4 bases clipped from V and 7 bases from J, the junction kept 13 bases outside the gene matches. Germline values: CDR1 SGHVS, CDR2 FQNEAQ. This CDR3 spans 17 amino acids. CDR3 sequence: CASSSILLAGGSGTQYF. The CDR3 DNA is TGTGCCAGCAGCTCCATCCTACTAGCGGGAGGAAGCGGGACCCAGTACTTC.

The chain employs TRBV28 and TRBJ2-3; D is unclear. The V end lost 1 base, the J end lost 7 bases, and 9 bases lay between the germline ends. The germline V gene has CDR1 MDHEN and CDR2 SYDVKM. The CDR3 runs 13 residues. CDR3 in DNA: TGTGCCAGCAGTTTATCCGGACGATATACGCAGTATTTT. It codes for CASSLSGRYTQYF. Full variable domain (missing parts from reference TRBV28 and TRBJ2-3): DVKVTQSSRYLVKRTGEKVFLECVQDMDHENMFWYRQDPGLGLRLIYFSYDVKMKEKGDIPEGYSVSREKKERFSLILESASTNQTSMYLCASSLSGRYTQYFGPGTRLTVL.

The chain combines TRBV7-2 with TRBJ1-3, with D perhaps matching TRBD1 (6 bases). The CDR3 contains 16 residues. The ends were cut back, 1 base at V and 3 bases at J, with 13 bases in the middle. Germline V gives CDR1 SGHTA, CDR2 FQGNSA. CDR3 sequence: CASSLVPGAHGNTIYF. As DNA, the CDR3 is TGTGCCAGCAGCTTAGTCCCGGGGGCGCATGGAAACACCATATATTTT.

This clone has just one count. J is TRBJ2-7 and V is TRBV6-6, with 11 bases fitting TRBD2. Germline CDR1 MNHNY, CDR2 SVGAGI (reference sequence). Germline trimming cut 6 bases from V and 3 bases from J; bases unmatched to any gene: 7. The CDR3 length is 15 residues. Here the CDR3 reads CASRLSGRAGYEQYF. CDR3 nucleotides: TGTGCCAGCAGACTTAGCGGGAGGGCCGGCTACGAGCAGTACTTC.

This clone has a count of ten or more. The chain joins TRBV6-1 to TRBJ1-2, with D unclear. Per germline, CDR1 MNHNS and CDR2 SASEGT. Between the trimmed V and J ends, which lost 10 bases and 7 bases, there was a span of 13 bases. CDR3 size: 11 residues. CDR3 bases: TGTGCCACACTTCCCTCGGGTGGCTACACCTTC. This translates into CATLPSGGYTF.

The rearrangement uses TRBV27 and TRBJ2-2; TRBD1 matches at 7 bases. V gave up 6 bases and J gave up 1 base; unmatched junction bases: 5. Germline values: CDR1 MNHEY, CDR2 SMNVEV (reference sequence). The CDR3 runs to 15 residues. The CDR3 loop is CASRAGTVNTGELFF. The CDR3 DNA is TGTGCCAGCAGAGCCGGGACAGTGAACACCGGGGAGCTGTTTTTT.

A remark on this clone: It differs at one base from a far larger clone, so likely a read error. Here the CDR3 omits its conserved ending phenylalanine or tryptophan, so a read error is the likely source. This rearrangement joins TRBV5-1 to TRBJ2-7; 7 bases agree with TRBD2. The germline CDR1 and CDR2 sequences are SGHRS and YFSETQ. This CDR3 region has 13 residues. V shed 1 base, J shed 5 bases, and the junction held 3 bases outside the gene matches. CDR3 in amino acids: CASSLNSGDEQYL. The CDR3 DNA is TGCGCCAGCAGCTTGAACAGCGGGGACGAGCAGTACTTA.

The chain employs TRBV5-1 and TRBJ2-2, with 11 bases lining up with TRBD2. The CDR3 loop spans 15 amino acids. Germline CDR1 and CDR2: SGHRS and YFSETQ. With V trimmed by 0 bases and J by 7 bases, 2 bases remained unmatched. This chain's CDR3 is CASSLVTSGSGELFF. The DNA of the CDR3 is TGCGCCAGCAGCTTGGTAACTAGCGGGAGCGGGGAGCTGTTTTTT.

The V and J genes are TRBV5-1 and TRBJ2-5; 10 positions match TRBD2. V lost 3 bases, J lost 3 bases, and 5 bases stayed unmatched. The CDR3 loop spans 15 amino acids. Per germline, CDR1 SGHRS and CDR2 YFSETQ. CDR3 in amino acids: CASSSFGTSEETQYF. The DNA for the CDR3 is TGCGCCAGCAGCTCTTTTGGGACTAGCGAAGAGACCCAGTACTTC.

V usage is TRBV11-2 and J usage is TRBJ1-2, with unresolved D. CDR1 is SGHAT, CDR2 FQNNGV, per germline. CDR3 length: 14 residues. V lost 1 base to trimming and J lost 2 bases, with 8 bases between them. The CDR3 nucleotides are TGTGCCAGCAGCTTAGGGCACACAAACTATGGCTACACCTTC. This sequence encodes CASSLGHTNYGYTF. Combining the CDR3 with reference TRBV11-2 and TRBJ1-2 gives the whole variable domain EAGVAQSPRYKIIEKRQSVAFWCNPISGHATLYWYQQILGQGPKLLIQFQNNGVVDDSQLPKDRFSAERLKGVDSTLKIQPAKLEDSAVYLCASSLGHTNYGYTFGSGTRLTVV.

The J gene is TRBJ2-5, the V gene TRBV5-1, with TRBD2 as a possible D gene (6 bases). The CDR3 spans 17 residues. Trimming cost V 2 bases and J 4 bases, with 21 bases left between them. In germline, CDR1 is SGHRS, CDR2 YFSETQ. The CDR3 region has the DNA TGCGCCAGCAGCTTAGGGCTACTCGGCGGGATAGCAGAGACCCAGTACTTC. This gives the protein CASSLGLLGGIAETQYF.

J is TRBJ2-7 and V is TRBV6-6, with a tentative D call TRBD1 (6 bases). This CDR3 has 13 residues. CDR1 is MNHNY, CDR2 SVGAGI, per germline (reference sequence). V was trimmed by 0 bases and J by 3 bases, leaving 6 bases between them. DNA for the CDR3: TGTGCCAGCAGTTACTCGACAGGCTACGAGCAGTACTTC. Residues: CASSYSTGYEQYF.

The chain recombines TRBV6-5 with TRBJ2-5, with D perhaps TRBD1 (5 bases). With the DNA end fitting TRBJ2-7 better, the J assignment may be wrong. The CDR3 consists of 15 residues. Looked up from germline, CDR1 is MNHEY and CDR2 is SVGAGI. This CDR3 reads CASSYSMGPGYEQYF. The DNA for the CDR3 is TGTGCCAGCAGTTACTCGATGGGGCCGGGCTACGAGCAGTACTTC.

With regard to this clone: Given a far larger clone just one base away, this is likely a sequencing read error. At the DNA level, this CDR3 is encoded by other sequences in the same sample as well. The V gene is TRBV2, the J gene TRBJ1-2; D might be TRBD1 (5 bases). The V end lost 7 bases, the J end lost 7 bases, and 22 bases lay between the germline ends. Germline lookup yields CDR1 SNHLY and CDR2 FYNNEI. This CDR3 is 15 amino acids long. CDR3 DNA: TGTGCCAGCACGCCCGGGCAGGGCTCCCTAGGTGGCTACACCTTC. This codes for CASTPGQGSLGGYTF.

The CDR3 DNA reads as TGTGCCAGCAGTAACCGGGACAGACTCTACGAGCAGTACTTC. It encodes CASSNRDRLYEQYF. The chain links TRBV6-5 to TRBJ2-7; 7 bases fit TRBD1. This CDR3 has 14 amino acids. The V gene's germline CDR1 is MNHEY and CDR2 SVGAGI. Germline trimming cut 5 bases from V and 3 bases from J; bases unmatched to any gene: 7.

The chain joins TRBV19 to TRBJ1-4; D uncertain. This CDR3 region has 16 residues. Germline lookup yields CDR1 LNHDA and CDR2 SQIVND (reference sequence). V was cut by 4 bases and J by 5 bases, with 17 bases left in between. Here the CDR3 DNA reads TGTGCCAGTAGTACACCCCGGGCCGGAGAAAATGAAAAACTGTTTTTT. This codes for CASSTPRAGENEKLFF.

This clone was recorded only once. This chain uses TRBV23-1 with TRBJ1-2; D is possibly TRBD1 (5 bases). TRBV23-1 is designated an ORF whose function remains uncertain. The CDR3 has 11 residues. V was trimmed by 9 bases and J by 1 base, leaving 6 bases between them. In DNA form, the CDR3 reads TGCGCCAGTACAGGTAACTATGGCTACACCTTC. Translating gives CASTGNYGYTF.

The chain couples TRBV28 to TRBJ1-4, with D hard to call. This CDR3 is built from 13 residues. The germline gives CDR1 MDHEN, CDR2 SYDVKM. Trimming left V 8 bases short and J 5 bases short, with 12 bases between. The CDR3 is CASGARPNEKLFF. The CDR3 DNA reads TGTGCCAGCGGCGCACGGCCGAATGAAAAACTGTTTTTT.

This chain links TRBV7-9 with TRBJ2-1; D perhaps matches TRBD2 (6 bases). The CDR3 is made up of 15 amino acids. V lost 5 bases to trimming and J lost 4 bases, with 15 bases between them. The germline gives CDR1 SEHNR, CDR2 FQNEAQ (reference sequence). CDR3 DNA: TGTGCCAGCAGCCCCCTACAGCGGGTATACAATGAGCAGTTCTTC. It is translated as CASSPLQRVYNEQFF. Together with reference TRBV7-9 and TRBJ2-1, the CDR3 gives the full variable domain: DTGVSQNPRHKITKRGQNVTFRCDPISEHNRLYWYRQTLGQGPEFLTYFQNEAQLEKSRLLSDRFSAERPKGSFSTLEIQRTEQGDSAMYLCASSPLQRVYNEQFFGPGTRLTVL.

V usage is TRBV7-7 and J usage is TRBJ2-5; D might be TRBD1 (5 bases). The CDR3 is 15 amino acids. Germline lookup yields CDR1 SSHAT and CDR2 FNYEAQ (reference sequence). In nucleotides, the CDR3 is TGTGCTTCCGGCCAGGGCCACGCGGTTGGGGAGACCCAGTACTTC. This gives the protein CASGQGHAVGETQYF. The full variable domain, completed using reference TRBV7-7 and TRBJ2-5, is GAGVSQSPRYKVTKRGQDVTLRCDPISSHATLYWYQQALGQGPEFLTYFNYEAQPDKSGLPSDRFSAERPEGSISTLTIQRTEQRDSAMYRCASGQGHAVGETQYFGPGTRLLVL.

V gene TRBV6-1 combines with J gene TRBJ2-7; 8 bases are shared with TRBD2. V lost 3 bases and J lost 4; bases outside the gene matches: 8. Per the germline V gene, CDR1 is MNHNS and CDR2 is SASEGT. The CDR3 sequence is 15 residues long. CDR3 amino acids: CASSELGLEIYEQYF. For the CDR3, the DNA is TGTGCCAGCAGTGAGCTGGGACTAGAAATTTACGAGCAGTACTTC.